Below are 9 T cell receptor beta chains sequenced from a single sample in a study of blood T cell repertoires in COVID-19. Libraries were prepared by immunoSEQ multiplex PCR; TCRdb keeps only in-frame clonotypes and omits some of them. The top ten clones hold about 9% of a sample with 230,000 or so clones, over 70% of them seen once. The material sequenced was peripheral blood. The receptor source for this set is a man aged 40-49 years with active or convalescent COVID-19.

The chain combines TRBV11-2 with TRBJ1-6, with unresolved D. Trimming took 5 bases from V and 7 from J, leaving 15 bases between them. CDR3 length equals 15 residues. CDR1 and CDR2 (germline): SGHAT, FQNNGV. The CDR3 region is CASSRRRGDNSPLHF. CDR3 DNA sequence: TGTGCCAGCAGCAGACGGCGCGGTGACAATTCACCCCTCCACTTT.

The chain carries TRBV4-3 and TRBJ1-4, with D maybe TRBD1 (6 bases). CDR3 length equals 14 residues. V dropped 4 bases and J dropped 8 bases, with 14 bases sitting between them. From germline, CDR1 is LGHNA and CDR2 YSLEER. Here the CDR3 reads CASSPGTLREKLFF. CDR3 sequence (DNA): TGCGCCAGCAGCCCCGGGACACTTCGCGAAAAACTGTTTTTT.

The rearrangement links TRBV2 to TRBJ2-1; D is unclear. The CDR3 contains 13 residues. V lost 6 bases and J 4 bases, leaving 10 bases between the germline ends. Germline V gene data show CDR1 as SNHLY and CDR2 as FYNNEI. The CDR3 region is CASSDDIYNEQFF. The CDR3 bases are TGTGCCAGCAGCGACGACATTTACAATGAGCAGTTCTTC.

This chain joins TRBV27 and TRBJ1-5; tentatively, D is TRBD1 (5 bases). CDR3 length: 16 residues. Germline V CDR1 and CDR2: MNHEY, SMNVEV (reference sequence). V was clipped by 0 bases and J by 4 bases, with 13 bases between them. CDR3 sequence reads: CASSLSPGYKNQPQHF. The CDR3 coding sequence is TGTGCCAGCAGTTTATCCCCAGGGTATAAGAATCAGCCCCAGCATTTT.

The chain couples TRBV5-8 to TRBJ1-1; D is possibly TRBD1 (5 bases). This CDR3 region has 14 residues. V was shortened by 7 bases and J by 1 base, with 14 bases between the two germline ends. CDR1 is SGHTS and CDR2 is YDEGEE in the germline V gene. The CDR3 here is CASGGRVTNTEAFF. CDR3 DNA sequence: TGTGCCAGCGGGGGGAGGGTGACGAACACTGAAGCTTTCTTT.

The chain combines TRBV4-2 with TRBJ2-3; TRBD2 might be the D (6 bases). This CDR3 has 16 residues. In germline, CDR1 is LGHNA, CDR2 YNFKEQ. The V end was cut by 0 bases, the J end by 6 bases, with 16 bases between. CDR3 loop: CASSQEPAGSRDTQYF. DNA for the CDR3: TGTGCCAGCAGCCAAGAACCCGCGGGGTCTAGGGATACGCAGTATTTT.

This chain links TRBV6-1 with TRBJ2-7; D unclear. V shed 2 bases and J shed 0 bases, with 5 bases lying between them. This CDR3 is 13 amino acids long. Germline CDR1 reads MNHNS; CDR2 reads SASEGT. The DNA for the CDR3 is TGTGCCAGCAGTGAAAACGGCTCCTACGAGCAGTACTTC. This translates into CASSENGSYEQYF.

V is TRBV5-1 and J is TRBJ1-1; the D gene is possibly TRBD1 (5 bases). The CDR3 has 14 residues. V gave up 6 bases and J gave up 4 bases, with 16 bases separating them. The germline CDR1 and CDR2 sequences are SGHRS and YFSETQ. The CDR3 DNA follows: TGCGCCAGCACCCCGGGAGGGGCGGGCACTGAAGCTTTCTTT. Residues: CASTPGGAGTEAFF.

The chain recombines TRBV2 with TRBJ2-5; possible D gene TRBD2, 5 bases. V lost 6 bases, J lost 1 base, and 9 bases lay in between. The CDR3 consists of 13 residues. The germline CDR1 and CDR2 sequences are SNHLY and FYNNEI. This chain's CDR3 is CASRGGFQETQYF. Written as DNA, the CDR3 is TGTGCCAGCAGGGGCGGGTTCCAAGAGACCCAGTACTTC. The full variable domain, completed using reference TRBV2 and TRBJ2-5, is EPEVTQTPSHQVTQMGQEVILRCVPISNHLYFYWYRQILGQKVEFLVSFYNNEISEKSEIFDDQFSVERPDGSNFTLKIRSTKLEDSAMYFCASRGGFQETQYFGPGTRLLVL.